Listed here are 23 T cell receptor beta chains from one sample, sequenced in a study of blood T cell repertoires in COVID-19. Here immunoSEQ multiplex PCR was the method, and the copy in TCRdb shows in-frame clones only, minus some. The repertoire holds more than 95,000 clones, with 85% to 90% as singletons. The sample consisted of peripheral blood. These receptors originate from a human donor in a cohort sampled during active COVID-19.

V usage is TRBV12-3 or TRBV12-4 and J usage is TRBJ1-1, with D perhaps TRBD1 (5 bases). CDR3 length equals 13 residues. Trimming took off 6 bases at V and 5 bases at J, with 13 bases between the two ends. CDR3 DNA sequence: TGTGCCAGCAGGCGACCCGGGGGTACTGAAGCTTTCTTT. It codes for CASRRPGGTEAFF.

The CDR3 is CASTQGGGKYEQYF. The CDR3 nucleotides are TGTGCCAGCACCCAAGGGGGAGGGAAATACGAGCAGTACTTC. The V gene is TRBV28, the J gene TRBJ2-7; D may be TRBD2 (7 bases). CDR3 size: 14 residues. Deletions cut 7 bases from V and 4 bases from J, with 17 bases between. CDR1 and CDR2 (germline): MDHEN, SYDVKM. Together with reference TRBV28 and TRBJ2-7, the CDR3 gives the full variable domain: DVKVTQSSRYLVKRTGEKVFLECVQDMDHENMFWYRQDPGLGLRLIYFSYDVKMKEKGDIPEGYSVSREKKERFSLILESASTNQTSMYLCASTQGGGKYEQYFGPGTRLTVT.

In its sample, this clone was seen a few times. J is TRBJ1-6 and V is TRBV5-4; TRBD1 agrees at 7 bases. This CDR3 comprises 13 residues. V was pared by 3 bases and J by 10 bases, with 4 bases of the junction left unmatched. Germline CDR1 is SGHNT and CDR2 is YYREEE (reference sequence). This CDR3 is CASSYRGESPLHF. The CDR3, as DNA: TGTGCCAGCAGCTACAGGGGTGAGTCACCCCTCCACTTT.

V gene TRBV10-1 combines with J gene TRBJ2-5; weak D call: TRBD2 (6 bases). Germline assignment: CDR1 WNHNN and CDR2 SYGVQD (reference sequence). V was pared by 3 bases and J by 5 bases, with 13 bases between. The CDR3 is 14 amino acids. CDR3 sequence reads: CASSDQTRRETQYF. The CDR3 nucleotides are TGCGCCAGCAGTGATCAGACTAGAAGGGAGACCCAGTACTTC.

V usage is TRBV30 and J usage is TRBJ2-7, with 10 bases aligning to TRBD1. Germline CDR1 and CDR2: GTSNPN and SVGIG (reference sequence). V lost 8 bases, J lost 5 bases, and 6 bases stayed unmatched. The CDR3 sequence is 12 residues long. CDR3 amino acids: CAGDRGRNEQYF. The CDR3 region has the DNA TGTGCCGGTGACAGGGGGCGCAACGAGCAGTACTTC.

The V gene is TRBV6-1, the J gene TRBJ1-5; the match to TRBD1 covers 7 bases. The CDR3 runs 14 residues. V lost 2 bases and J lost 7; bases outside the gene matches: 5. Germline-derived CDR1 and CDR2 are MNHNS and SASEGT. CDR3 in amino acids: CASSERAGGQPQHF. CDR3 DNA: TGTGCCAGCAGTGAAAGGGCAGGGGGACAGCCCCAGCATTTT.

This clone has a handful of counts. CDR3 DNA: TGTGCCAGCAGTTTACAGGGAATAGACTATGGCTACACCTTC. Residues: CASSLQGIDYGYTF. The chain employs TRBV6-2 or TRBV6-3 and TRBJ1-2; TRBD1 is a possible D gene (6 bases). CDR1 and CDR2 from the germline V gene are MNHEY and SVGEGT. The ends were cut back, 4 bases at V and 3 bases at J, with 12 bases in the middle. The CDR3 sequence is 14 residues long.

The chain employs TRBV25-1 and TRBJ1-2; TRBD1 agrees at 8 bases. Germline-derived CDR1 and CDR2 are MGHDK and SYGVNS. V lost 3 bases, J lost 4 bases, and 4 bases stayed unmatched. The CDR3 covers 14 residues. CDR3: CASSEAGTGYGYTF. The CDR3 DNA follows: TGTGCCAGCAGTGAGGCCGGGACAGGCTATGGCTACACCTTC.

J is TRBJ2-2 and V is TRBV7-3; possibly TRBD1 for D (5 bases). V lost 2 bases, J lost 5 bases, and 9 bases lay in between. In germline, CDR1 is SGHTA, CDR2 FQGTGA. CDR3 length equals 14 residues. CDR3 coding DNA: TGTGCCAGCAGCTTAGTGGCAGGGACCGGGGAGCTGTTTTTT. Translation: CASSLVAGTGELFF.

V is TRBV9 and J is TRBJ2-7, with D tentatively TRBD2 (5 bases). V lost 0 bases and J 2 bases, leaving 9 bases between the germline ends. This CDR3 has 14 residues. CDR1 is SGDLS, CDR2 YYNGEE, per germline. DNA for the CDR3: TGTGCCAGCAGCGTAGGTGGGGAGACCTACGAGCAGTACTTC. It translates to CASSVGGETYEQYF.

V gene TRBV2 combines with J gene TRBJ1-2; D not certain. Germline CDR1 SNHLY, CDR2 FYNNEI. This CDR3 region has 13 residues. Trimming took 3 bases from V and 7 from J, leaving 12 bases between them. The CDR3 coding sequence is TGTGCCAGCAGTGAGTTTGGTATCGGTGGCTACACCTTC. This encodes CASSEFGIGGYTF.

This clone was detected a few times. This sequence joins TRBV19 and TRBJ2-2; tentative D call: TRBD2 (5 bases). V lost 11 bases and J lost 2, with 18 bases in between. CDR3 size: 15 residues. Germline assignment: CDR1 LNHDA and CDR2 SQIVND (reference sequence). The CDR3 here is CAPTVLGPNTGELFF. The CDR3 DNA reads as TGTGCCCCGACGGTACTAGGCCCTAACACCGGGGAGCTGTTTTTT.

The chain has TRBV5-5 and TRBJ1-5; no clear D. The V end lost 4 bases, the J end lost 7 bases, and 15 bases lay between the germline ends. CDR1 is SGHKS, CDR2 YYEKEE, per germline (reference sequence). The CDR3 is made up of 14 amino acids. CDR3 in DNA: TGTGCCAGCAGCCTGATAGAGTCCAGGCAGCCCCAGCATTTT. The encoded protein is CASSLIESRQPQHF.

This rearrangement joins TRBV18 to TRBJ2-5; D ambiguous. The CDR3 sequence is 12 residues long. The ends were cut back, 3 bases at V and 5 bases at J, with 7 bases in the middle. Per germline, CDR1 KGHSH and CDR2 LQKENI. The CDR3 is CASSPLLETQYF. CDR3 DNA sequence: TGTGCCAGCTCACCTCTCCTGGAGACCCAGTACTTC.

This clone was counted a single time. This rearrangement joins TRBV18 to TRBJ1-1; 7 positions agree with TRBD1. This CDR3 is 15 amino acids long. Germline V lookup: CDR1 KGHSH, CDR2 LQKENI. The V gene end was trimmed by 0 bases and the J gene end by 11 bases; junction bases not matched to a gene: 12. Written as DNA, the CDR3 is TGTGCCAGCTCACCACCAAGCAGGGGGGATATTGTTGCTTTCTTT. This sequence encodes CASSPPSRGDIVAFF.

This chain links TRBV9 with TRBJ2-3, with D perhaps matching TRBD2 (6 bases). The length of the CDR3 is 14 residues. V was trimmed by 4 bases and J by 0 bases, leaving 9 bases between them. The V gene's germline CDR1 is SGDLS and CDR2 YYNGEE. CDR3 DNA sequence: TGTGCCAGCAGCAGAGGGACTAGCACAGATACGCAGTATTTT. As protein: CASSRGTSTDTQYF.

The genes are TRBV6-2 or TRBV6-3 and TRBJ2-5, with 13 bases identical to TRBD2. The CDR3 extends over 18 amino acids. The germline V gene encodes CDR1 MNHEY and CDR2 SVGEGT. V trimming: 0 bases; J trimming: 4 bases; junction bases outside the gene matches: 8. The CDR3 sequence is CASSYSRTSGSQGETQYF. CDR3 sequence (DNA): TGTGCCAGCAGTTACTCGAGGACTAGCGGGAGCCAGGGAGAGACCCAGTACTTC.

V usage is TRBV18 and J usage is TRBJ2-7, with a tentative D call TRBD2 (6 bases). CDR3 length: 13 amino acids. Trimming removed 3 bases from V and 5 bases from J, with 11 bases in between. Germline lookup yields CDR1 KGHSH and CDR2 LQKENI. The CDR3, as DNA: TGTGCCAGCTCACCCAACGGGGGTAACGAGCAGTACTTC. This codes for CASSPNGGNEQYF.

The chain carries TRBV4-1 and TRBJ2-3; D call uncertain. V dropped 2 bases and J dropped 4 bases, with 4 bases sitting between them. Germline CDR1 and CDR2: MGHRA and YSYEKL. CDR3 length equals 12 residues. The CDR3 sequence: CASSQRADTQYF. Here the CDR3 DNA reads TGCGCCAGCAGCCAACGAGCAGATACGCAGTATTTT.

This clone was seen a handful of times. DNA for the CDR3: TGTGCCAGCAGCCAAGATAGCGGACAGGGGGCTGGGTACGAGCAGTACTTC. It specifies CASSQDSGQGAGYEQYF. The chain couples TRBV4-2 to TRBJ2-7; 11 nucleotides agree with TRBD1. The CDR3 loop spans 17 amino acids. Germline loops: CDR1 LGHNA, CDR2 YNFKEQ. Germline trimming cut 0 bases from V and 4 bases from J; bases unmatched to any gene: 8.

The rearrangement links TRBV2 to TRBJ1-5; a weak D match, TRBD1 (6 bases). Trimming stripped 7 bases from V and 7 bases from J, with 20 bases between. The CDR3 covers 15 residues. CDR1 is SNHLY, CDR2 FYNNEI, per germline. CDR3 DNA sequence: TGTGCCAGCAACGAAGGGGGGGCAGCGGGGCAGCCCCAGCATTTT. As protein: CASNEGGAAGQPQHF. The full variable domain, completed using reference TRBV2 and TRBJ1-5, is EPEVTQTPSHQVTQMGQEVILRCVPISNHLYFYWYRQILGQKVEFLVSFYNNEISEKSEIFDDQFSVERPDGSNFTLKIRSTKLEDSAMYFCASNEGGAAGQPQHFGDGTRLSIL.

The chain joins TRBV6-1 to TRBJ2-1; TRBD2 might be the D (6 bases). V was clipped by 1 base and J by 0 bases, with 10 bases between them. Germline assignment: CDR1 MNHNS and CDR2 SASEGT. CDR3 length: 16 amino acids. CDR3 amino acids: CASSEGGGVSYNEQFF. The CDR3 DNA reads TGTGCCAGCAGTGAAGGGGGCGGGGTCTCCTACAATGAGCAGTTCTTC.

V is TRBV4-3 and J is TRBJ2-1; 10 bases are shared with TRBD2. J gave up 5 bases and V 7 bases, and 8 bases lay outside the gene matches. Germline V CDR1 and CDR2: LGHNA, YSLEER. The CDR3 is 15 residues long. The CDR3 DNA reads as TGCGCCAGCACCAACCTAGCGGGGGCAAACAATGAGCAGTTCTTC. Amino acids: CASTNLAGANNEQFF.